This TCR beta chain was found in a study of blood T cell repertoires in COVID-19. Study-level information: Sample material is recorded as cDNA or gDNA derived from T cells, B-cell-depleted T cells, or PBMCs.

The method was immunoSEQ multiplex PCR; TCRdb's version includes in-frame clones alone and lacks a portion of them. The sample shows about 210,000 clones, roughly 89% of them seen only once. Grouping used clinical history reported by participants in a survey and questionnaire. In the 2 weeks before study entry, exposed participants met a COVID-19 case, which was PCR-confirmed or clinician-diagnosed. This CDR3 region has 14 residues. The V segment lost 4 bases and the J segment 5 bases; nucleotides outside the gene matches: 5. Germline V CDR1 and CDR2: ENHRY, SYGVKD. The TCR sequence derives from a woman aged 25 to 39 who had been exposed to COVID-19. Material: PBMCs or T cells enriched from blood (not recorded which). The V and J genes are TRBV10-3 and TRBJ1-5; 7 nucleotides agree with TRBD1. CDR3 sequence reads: CAISGDSVYQPQHF. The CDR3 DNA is TGTGCCATCAGTGGGGACAGTGTTTATCAGCCCCAGCATTTT.